The 3 T cell receptor beta chains below come from one sample, sequenced in a study of T cells expressing NK-cell markers. Reprocessing the 5' RACE reads, TCRdb reports a single entry for every CDR3 protein and omits DNA. The sample holds about 440,000 distinct CDR3 sequences. Sequenced material: blood T cells: a sorted CD56 or NKG2C T cell subset, CD4+ or CD8+ T cells, or bulk PBMC T cells (not recorded which). All receptors derive from a woman aged 18 to 75 in good health.

The chain couples TRBV27 to TRBJ1-2; TCRdb's D call of TRBD1 is untestable without DNA. This CDR3 has 13 residues. Germline values: CDR1 MNHEY, CDR2 SMNVEV (reference sequence). This CDR3 reads CASSAGTPNGYTF.

The chain joins TRBV4-3 to TRBJ2-7; without DNA, the TCRdb call of TRBD2 cannot be checked. CDR1 and CDR2 from the germline V gene are LGHNA and YSLEER. This CDR3 has 16 residues. The CDR3 is CASSQEPLAGVYEQYF.

The rearrangement links TRBV28 to TRBJ2-1; TCRdb calls TRBD2, which cannot be checked without DNA. In germline, CDR1 is MDHEN, CDR2 SYDVKM. The CDR3 totals 17 residues. The CDR3 here is CASSTVPGTSGSNEQFF.